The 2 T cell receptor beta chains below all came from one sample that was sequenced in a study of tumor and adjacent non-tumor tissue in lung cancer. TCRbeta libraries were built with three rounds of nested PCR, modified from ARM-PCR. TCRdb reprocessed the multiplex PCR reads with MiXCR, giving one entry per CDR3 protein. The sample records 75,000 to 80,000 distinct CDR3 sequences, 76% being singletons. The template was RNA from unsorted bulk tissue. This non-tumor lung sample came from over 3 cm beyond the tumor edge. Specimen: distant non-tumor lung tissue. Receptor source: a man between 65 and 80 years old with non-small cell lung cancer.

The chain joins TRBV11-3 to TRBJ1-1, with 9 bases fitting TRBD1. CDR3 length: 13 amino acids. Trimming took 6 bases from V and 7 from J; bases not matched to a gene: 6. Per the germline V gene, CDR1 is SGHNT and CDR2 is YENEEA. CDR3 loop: CASRGQGRIEAFF. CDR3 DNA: TGTGCCAGCAGGGGACAGGGTAGGATTGAAGCTTTCTTT.

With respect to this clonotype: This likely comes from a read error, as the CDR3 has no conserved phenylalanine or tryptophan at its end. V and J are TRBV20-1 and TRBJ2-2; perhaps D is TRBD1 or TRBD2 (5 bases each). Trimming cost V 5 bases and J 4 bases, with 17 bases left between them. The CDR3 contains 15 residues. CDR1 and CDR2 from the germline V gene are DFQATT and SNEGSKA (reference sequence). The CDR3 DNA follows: TGCAGTGCTCCCCGTGAGGGGCGGGTCACCGGGGAGCTGTTTTAT. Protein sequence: CSAPREGRVTGELFY.